This T cell receptor beta chain was documented in a study of blood T cell repertoires in COVID-19. Study-wide background: From the United States, Italy and Spain came samples of acute and convalescent COVID-19.

There are 16 residues in the CDR3. Trimming removed 5 bases from V and 0 bases from J; junction bases left unmatched: 3. Per the germline V gene, CDR1 is SGHTA and CDR2 is FQGNSA. Per the authors' pipeline: Reference gene primer amplification in the assay estimated nucleated cell counts. Here immunoSEQ multiplex PCR was the method, and the copy in TCRdb shows in-frame clones only, minus some. From that table come the V and J calls and clone size; the DNA was used to work out D and trimming. The sample yields fewer than 35,000 clones, 89% seen once. J is TRBJ1-6 and V is TRBV7-2; 8 nucleotides agree with TRBD1. This sequence originates from a man at least 80 years old with acute or convalescent COVID-19. Input material: peripheral blood. The CDR3 nucleotides read TGTGCCAGCAGCGGGGACAGGAGCTCCTATAATTCACCCCTCCACTTT. It yields the protein CASSGDRSSYNSPLHF.